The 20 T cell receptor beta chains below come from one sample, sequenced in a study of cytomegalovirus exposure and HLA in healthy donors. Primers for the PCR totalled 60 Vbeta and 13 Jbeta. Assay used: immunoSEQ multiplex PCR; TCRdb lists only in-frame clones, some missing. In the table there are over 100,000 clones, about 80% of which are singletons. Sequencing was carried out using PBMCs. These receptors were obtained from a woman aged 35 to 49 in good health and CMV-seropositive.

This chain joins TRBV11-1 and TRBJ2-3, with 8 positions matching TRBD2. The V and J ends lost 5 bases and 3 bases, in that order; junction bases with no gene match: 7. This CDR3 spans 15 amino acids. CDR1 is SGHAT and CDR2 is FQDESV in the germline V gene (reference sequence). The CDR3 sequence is CASSPTRGATDTQYF. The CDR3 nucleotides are TGTGCCAGCAGCCCGACGCGGGGGGCTACAGATACGCAGTATTTT.

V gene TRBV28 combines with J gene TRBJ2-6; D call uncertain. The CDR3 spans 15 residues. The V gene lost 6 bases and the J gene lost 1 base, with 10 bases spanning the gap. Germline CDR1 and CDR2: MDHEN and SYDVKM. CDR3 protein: CASRWASSGANVLTF. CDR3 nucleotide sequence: TGTGCCAGCAGATGGGCGTCTTCTGGGGCCAACGTCCTGACTTTC.

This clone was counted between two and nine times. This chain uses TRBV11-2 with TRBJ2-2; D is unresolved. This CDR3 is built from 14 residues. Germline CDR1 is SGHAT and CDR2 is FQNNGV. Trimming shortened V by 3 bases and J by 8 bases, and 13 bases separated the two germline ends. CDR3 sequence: CASSFQRRSGELFF. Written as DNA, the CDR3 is TGTGCCAGCAGCTTTCAGCGAAGGTCGGGGGAGCTGTTTTTT.

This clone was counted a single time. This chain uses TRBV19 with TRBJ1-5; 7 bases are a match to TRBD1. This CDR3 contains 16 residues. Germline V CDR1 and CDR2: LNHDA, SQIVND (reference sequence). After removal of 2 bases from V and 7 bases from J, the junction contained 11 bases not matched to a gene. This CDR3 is CASSITPGGGRQPQHF. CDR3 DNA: TGTGCCAGTAGTATAACGCCAGGGGGAGGAAGACAGCCCCAGCATTTT.

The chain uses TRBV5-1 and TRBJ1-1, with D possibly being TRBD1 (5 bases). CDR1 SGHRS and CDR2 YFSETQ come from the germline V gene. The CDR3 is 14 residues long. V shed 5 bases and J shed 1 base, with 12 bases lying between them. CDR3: CASRRFRENTEAFF. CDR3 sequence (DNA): TGCGCCAGCAGACGATTCAGGGAGAACACTGAAGCTTTCTTT. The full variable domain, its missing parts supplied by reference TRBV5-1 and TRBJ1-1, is KAGVTQTPRYLIKTRGQQVTLSCSPISGHRSVSWYQQTPGQGLQFLFEYFSETQRNKGNFPGRFSGRQFSNSRSEMNVSTLELGDSALYLCASRRFRENTEAFFGQGTRLTVV.

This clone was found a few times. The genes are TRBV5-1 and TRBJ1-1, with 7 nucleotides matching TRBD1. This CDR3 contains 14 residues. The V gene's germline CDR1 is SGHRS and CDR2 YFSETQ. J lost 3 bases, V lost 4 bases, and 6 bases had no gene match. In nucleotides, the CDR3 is TGCGCCAGCAGCCCGGGACAGTCTGACACTGAAGCTTTCTTT. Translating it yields CASSPGQSDTEAFF.

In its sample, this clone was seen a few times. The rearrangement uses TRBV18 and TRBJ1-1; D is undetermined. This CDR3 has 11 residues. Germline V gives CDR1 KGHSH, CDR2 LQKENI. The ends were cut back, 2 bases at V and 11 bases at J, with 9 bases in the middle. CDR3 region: CASSPSAVAFF. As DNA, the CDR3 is TGTGCCAGCTCACCATCCGCGGTGGCTTTCTTT.

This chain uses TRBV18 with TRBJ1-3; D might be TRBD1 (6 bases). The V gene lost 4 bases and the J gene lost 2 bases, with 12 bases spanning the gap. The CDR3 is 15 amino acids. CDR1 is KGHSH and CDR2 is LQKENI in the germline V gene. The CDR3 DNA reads TGTGCCAGCTCACGTGAACAGGGCCCTGGAAACACCATATATTTT. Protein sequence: CASSREQGPGNTIYF.

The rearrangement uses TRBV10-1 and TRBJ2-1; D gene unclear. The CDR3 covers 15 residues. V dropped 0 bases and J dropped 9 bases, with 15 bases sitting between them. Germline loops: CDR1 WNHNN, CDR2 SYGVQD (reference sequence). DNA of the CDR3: TGCGCCAGCAGTGAGTCGATTGCCCTACCCACTGAGCAGTTCTTC. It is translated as CASSESIALPTEQFF.

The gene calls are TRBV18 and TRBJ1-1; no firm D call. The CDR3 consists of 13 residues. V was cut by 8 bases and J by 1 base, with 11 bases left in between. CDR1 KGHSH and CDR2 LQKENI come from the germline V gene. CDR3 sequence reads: CASTFGENTEAFF. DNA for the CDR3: TGTGCCAGCACCTTCGGGGAGAACACTGAAGCTTTCTTT. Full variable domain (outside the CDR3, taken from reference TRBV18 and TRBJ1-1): NAGVMQNPRHLVRRRGQEARLRCSPMKGHSHVYWYRQLPEEGLKFMVYLQKENIIDESGMPKERFSAEFPKEGPSILRIQQVVRGDSAAYFCASTFGENTEAFFGQGTRLTVV.

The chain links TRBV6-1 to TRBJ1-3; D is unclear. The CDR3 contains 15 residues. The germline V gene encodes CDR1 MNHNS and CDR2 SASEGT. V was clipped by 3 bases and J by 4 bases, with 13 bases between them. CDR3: CASSEGGILGNTIYF. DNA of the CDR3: TGTGCCAGCAGTGAGGGAGGGATTCTGGGAAACACCATATATTTT.

The CDR3 spells CASSFQDRSNSPLHF. In DNA form, the CDR3 reads TGTGCCAGCAGCTTTCAGGACAGAAGTAATTCACCCCTCCACTTT. The chain links TRBV7-2 to TRBJ1-6; perhaps TRBD1 as D (6 bases). In germline, CDR1 is SGHTA, CDR2 FQGNSA. V was clipped by 3 bases and J by 6 bases, with 12 bases between them. The CDR3 totals 15 residues.

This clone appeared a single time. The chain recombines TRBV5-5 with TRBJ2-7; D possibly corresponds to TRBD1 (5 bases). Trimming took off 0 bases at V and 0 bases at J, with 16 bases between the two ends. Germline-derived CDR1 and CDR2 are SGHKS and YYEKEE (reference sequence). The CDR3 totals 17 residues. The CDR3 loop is CASSLAGMGKSSYEQYF. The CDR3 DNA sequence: TGTGCCAGCAGCTTGGCAGGGATGGGTAAGAGCTCCTACGAGCAGTACTTC.

The CDR3 DNA reads as TGCGCCAGCAGCTTAAATTACGCAGGGATTGGGTACGAGCAGTACTTC. As protein: CASSLNYAGIGYEQYF. The chain joins TRBV5-1 to TRBJ2-7; D is perhaps TRBD1 (5 bases). Germline CDR1 and CDR2: SGHRS and YFSETQ. Trimming removed 2 bases at V and 4 bases at J, with 19 bases between. The CDR3 sequence is 16 residues long.

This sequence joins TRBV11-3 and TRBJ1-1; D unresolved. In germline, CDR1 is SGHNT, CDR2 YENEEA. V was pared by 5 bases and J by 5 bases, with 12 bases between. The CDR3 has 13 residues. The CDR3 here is CASSESIDTEAFF. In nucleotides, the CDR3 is TGTGCCAGCAGCGAGAGTATAGATACTGAAGCTTTCTTT.

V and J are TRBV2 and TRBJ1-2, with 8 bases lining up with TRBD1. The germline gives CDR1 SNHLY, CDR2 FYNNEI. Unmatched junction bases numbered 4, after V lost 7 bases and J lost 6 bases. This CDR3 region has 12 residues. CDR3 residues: CASIGQGNGYTF. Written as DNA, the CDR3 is TGTGCCAGCATTGGACAGGGAAATGGCTACACCTTC.

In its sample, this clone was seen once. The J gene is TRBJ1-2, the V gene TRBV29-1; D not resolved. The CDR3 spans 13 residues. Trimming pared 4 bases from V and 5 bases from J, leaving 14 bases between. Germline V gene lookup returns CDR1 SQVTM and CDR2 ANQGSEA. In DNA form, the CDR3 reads TGCAGCGTTGCCCCGGGAGGGCCTTATGGCTACACCTTC. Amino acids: CSVAPGGPYGYTF.

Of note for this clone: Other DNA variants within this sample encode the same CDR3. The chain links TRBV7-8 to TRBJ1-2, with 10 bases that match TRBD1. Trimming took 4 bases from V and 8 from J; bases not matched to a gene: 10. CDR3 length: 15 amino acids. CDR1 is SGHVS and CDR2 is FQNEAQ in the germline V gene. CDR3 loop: CASSSQGQGTYGYTF. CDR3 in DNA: TGTGCCAGCAGCTCACAGGGACAGGGGACTTACGGCTACACCTTC. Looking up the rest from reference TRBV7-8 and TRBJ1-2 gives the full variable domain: GAGVSQSPRYKVAKRGQDVALRCDPISGHVSLFWYQQALGQGPEFLTYFQNEAQLDKSGLPSDRFFAERPEGSVSTLKIQRTQQEDSAVYLCASSSQGQGTYGYTFGSGTRLTVV.

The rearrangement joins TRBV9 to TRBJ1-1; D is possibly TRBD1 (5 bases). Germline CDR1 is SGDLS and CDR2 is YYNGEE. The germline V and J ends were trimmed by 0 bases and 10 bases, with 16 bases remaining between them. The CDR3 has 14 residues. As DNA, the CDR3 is TGTGCCAGCAGCGTAGCTCAGCAGGGTGGTTCAGCTTTCTTT. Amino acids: CASSVAQQGGSAFF.

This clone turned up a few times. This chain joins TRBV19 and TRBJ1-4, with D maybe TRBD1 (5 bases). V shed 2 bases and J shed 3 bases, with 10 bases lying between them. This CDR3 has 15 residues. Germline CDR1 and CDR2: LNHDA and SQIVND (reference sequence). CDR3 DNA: TGTGCCAGTAGTATATGGGGCGCGGCTAATGAAAAACTGTTTTTT. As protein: CASSIWGAANEKLFF.